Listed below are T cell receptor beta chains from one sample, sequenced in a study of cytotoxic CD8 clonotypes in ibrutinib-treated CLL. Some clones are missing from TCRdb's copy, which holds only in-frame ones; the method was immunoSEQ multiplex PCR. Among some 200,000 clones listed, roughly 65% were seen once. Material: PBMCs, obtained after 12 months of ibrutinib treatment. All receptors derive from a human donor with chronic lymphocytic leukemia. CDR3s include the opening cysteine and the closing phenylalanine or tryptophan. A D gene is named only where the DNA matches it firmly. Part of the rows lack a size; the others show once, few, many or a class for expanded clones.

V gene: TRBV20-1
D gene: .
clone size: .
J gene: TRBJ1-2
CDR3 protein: CSARETVGYTF
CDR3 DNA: TGCAGTGCTAGAGAGACAGTCGGCTACACCTTC

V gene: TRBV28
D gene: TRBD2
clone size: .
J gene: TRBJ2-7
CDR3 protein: CASSSPGGSYEQYF
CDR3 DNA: TGTGCCAGCAGTTCCCCGGGGGGGAGCTACGAGCAGTACTTC

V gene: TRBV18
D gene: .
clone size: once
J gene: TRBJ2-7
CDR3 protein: CASSPDNIGQYF
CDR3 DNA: TGTGCCAGCTCACCCGACAATATAGGGCAGTACTTC

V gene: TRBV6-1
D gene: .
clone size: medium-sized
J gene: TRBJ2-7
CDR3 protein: CASSEVAGYHEQYF
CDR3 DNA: TGTGCCAGCAGTGAAGTGGCAGGGTACCACGAGCAGTACTTC

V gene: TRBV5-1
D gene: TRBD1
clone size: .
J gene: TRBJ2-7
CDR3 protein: CASSLAGGQGYEQYF
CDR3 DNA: TGCGCCAGCAGCTTGGCTGGGGGACAGGGGTACGAGCAGTACTTC

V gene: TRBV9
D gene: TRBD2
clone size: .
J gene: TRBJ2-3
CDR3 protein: CASSVGLAGGPQDTQYF
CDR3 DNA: TGTGCCAGCAGCGTAGGATTAGCGGGAGGACCACAAGATACGCAGTATTTT

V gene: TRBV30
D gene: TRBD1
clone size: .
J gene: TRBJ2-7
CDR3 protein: CAWSPGTGREQYF
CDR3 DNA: TGTGCCTGGAGTCCCGGGACAGGTCGAGAGCAGTACTTC

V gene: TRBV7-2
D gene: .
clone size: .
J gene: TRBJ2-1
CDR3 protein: CASSLSGRGSAEQFF
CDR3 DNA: TGTGCCAGCAGCTTAAGCGGACGGGGTTCCGCCGAGCAGTTCTTC

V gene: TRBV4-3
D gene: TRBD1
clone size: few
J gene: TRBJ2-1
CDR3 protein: CASSQGTGEDNEQFF
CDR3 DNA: TGCGCCAGCAGCCAGGGGACAGGAGAGGACAATGAGCAGTTCTTC

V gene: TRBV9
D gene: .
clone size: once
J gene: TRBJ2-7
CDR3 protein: CASNTLQGSEQYF
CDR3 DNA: TGTGCCAGCAATACTCTACAGGGCTCCGAGCAGTACTTC

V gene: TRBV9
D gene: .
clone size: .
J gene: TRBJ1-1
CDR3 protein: CASSAGAFSEAFF
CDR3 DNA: TGTGCCAGCAGCGCAGGGGCGTTCAGTGAAGCTTTCTTT

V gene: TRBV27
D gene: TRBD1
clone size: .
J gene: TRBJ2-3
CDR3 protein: CASSPYGTVTDTQYF
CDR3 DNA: TGTGCCAGCAGTCCCTACGGGACAGTCACAGATACGCAGTATTTT

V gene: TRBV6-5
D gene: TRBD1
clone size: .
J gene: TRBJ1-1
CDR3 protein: CASSSDRGRDEAFF
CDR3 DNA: TGTGCCAGCAGTTCGGACAGGGGCAGGGATGAAGCTTTCTTT

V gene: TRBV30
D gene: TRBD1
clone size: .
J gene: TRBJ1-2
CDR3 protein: CAWTGGQGANYGYTF
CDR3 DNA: TGTGCCTGGACCGGAGGACAGGGGGCTAACTATGGCTACACCTTC

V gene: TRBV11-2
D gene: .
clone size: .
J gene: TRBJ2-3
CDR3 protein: CASSLFFGEKNTQYF
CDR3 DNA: TGTGCCAGCAGCTTATTTTTTGGGGAAAAGAATACGCAGTATTTT

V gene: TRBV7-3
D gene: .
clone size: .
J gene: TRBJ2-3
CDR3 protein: CASSHFGDTQYF
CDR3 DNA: TGTGCCAGCAGCCACTTTGGGGATACGCAGTATTTT

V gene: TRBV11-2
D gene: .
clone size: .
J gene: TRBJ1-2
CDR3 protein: CASSLDPRPGANYGYTF
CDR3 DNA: TGTGCCAGCAGCTTAGATCCCAGGCCAGGGGCCAACTATGGCTACACCTTC

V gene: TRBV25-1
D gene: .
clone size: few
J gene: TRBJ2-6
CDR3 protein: CASSRGSGANVLTF
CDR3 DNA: TGTGCCAGCAGTCGAGGATCTGGGGCCAACGTCCTGACTTTC

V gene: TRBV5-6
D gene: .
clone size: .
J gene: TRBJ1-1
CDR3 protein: CASSLVTNTEAFF
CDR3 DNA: TGTGCCAGCAGCTTGGTTACGAACACTGAAGCTTTCTTT

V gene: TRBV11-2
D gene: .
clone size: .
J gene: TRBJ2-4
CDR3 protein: CASSFPRDGKNIQYF
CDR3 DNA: TGTGCCAGCAGCTTTCCCCGGGACGGTAAAAACATTCAGTACTTC

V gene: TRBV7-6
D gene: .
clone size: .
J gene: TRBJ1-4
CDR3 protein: CASGRGTTNEKLFF
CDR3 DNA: TGTGCCAGCGGTCGGGGAACAACTAATGAAAAACTGTTTTTT

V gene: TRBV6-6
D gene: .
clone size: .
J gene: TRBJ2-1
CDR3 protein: CASSYSSEQFF
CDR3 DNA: TGTGCCAGCAGTTACTCGAGTGAGCAGTTCTTC

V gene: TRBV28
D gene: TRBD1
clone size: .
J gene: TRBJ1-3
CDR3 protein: CASSRQGTGNTIYF
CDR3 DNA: TGTGCCAGCAGTAGACAGGGAACTGGAAACACCATATATTTT

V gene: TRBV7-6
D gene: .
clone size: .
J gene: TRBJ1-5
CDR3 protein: CASSEDRSNQPQHF
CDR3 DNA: TGTGCCAGCAGCGAAGACAGGAGCAATCAGCCCCAGCATTTT

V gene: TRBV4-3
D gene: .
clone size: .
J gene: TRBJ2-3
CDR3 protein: CASSQNTDTQYF
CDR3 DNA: TGCGCCAGCAGCCAGAACACAGATACGCAGTATTTT

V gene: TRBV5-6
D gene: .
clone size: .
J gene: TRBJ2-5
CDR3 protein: CASSTPRQTRIQETQYF
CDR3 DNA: TGTGCCAGCAGCACGCCTCGACAGACCAGGATCCAAGAGACCCAGTACTTC

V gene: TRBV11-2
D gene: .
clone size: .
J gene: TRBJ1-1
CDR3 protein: CASSPRTGRGAEAFF
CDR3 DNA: TGTGCCAGCAGCCCAAGAACAGGGCGTGGAGCTGAAGCTTTCTTT

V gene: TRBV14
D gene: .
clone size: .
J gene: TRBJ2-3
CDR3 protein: CASSQDQPRGADTQYF
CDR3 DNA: TGTGCCAGCAGCCAAGATCAGCCTAGAGGTGCAGATACGCAGTATTTT

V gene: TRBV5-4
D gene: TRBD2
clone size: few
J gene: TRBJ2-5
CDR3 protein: CASSRITSVGETQYF
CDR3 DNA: TGTGCCAGCAGCCGAATTACTAGCGTCGGAGAGACCCAGTACTTC

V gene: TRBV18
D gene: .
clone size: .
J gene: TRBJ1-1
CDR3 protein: CASSPKSGSVNTEAFF
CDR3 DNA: TGTGCCAGCTCACCTAAGAGCGGCAGCGTGAACACTGAAGCTTTCTTT

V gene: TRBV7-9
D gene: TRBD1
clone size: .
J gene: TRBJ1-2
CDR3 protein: CASSLRTGWNYGYTF
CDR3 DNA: TGTGCCAGCAGCTTGAGGACAGGGTGGAACTATGGCTACACCTTC

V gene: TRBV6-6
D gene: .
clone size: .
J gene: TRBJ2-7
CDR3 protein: CASSSRDSTEQYF
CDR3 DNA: TGTGCCAGCAGTTCGCGGGATTCTACCGAGCAGTACTTC

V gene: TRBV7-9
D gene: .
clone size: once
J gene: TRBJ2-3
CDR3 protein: CASSASDRGEWYTDTQYF
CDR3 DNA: TGTGCCAGCTCCGCCTCCGATAGAGGGGAGTGGTACACAGATACGCAGTATTTT

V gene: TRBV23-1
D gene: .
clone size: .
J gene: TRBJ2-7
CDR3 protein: CASTPLGREQYF
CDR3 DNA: TGCGCCAGCACCCCACTCGGGCGCGAGCAGTACTTC

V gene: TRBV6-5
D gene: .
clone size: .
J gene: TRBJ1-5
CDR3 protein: CASSYSGGRQPQHF
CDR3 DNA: TGTGCCAGCAGTTACTCGGGGGGTCGTCAGCCCCAGCATTTT

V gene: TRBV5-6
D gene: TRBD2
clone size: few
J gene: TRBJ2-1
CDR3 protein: CASSFRTSGGYNEQFF
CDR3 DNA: TGTGCCAGCAGCTTTAGGACTAGCGGGGGGTACAATGAGCAGTTCTTC

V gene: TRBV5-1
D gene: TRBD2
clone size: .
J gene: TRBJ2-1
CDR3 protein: CASRGTSGGWNEQFF
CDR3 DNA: TGCGCCAGCAGAGGGACTAGCGGGGGGTGGAATGAGCAGTTCTTC

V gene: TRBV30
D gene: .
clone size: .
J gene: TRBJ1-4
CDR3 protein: CAWRGNTGAEKLFF
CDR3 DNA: TGTGCCTGGAGGGGGAACACCGGGGCCGAAAAACTGTTTTTT

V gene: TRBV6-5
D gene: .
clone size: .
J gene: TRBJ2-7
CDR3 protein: CASSYDPGKTYEQYF
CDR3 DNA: TGTGCCAGCAGTTATGACCCCGGGAAGACTTACGAGCAGTACTTC

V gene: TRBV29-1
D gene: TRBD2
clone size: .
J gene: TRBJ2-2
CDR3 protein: CSVEAGGIGGELFF
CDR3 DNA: TGCAGCGTTGAGGCGGGAGGGATAGGCGGGGAGCTGTTTTTT

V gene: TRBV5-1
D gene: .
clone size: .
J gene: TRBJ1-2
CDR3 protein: CASSLYQASNYGYTF
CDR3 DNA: TGTGCCAGCAGCTTGTATCAGGCCTCTAACTATGGCTACACCTTC

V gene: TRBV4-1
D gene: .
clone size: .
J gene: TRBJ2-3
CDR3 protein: CASSLAFRGSTDTQYF
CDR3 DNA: TGCGCCAGCAGCCTGGCGTTCCGGGGGAGCACAGATACGCAGTATTTT

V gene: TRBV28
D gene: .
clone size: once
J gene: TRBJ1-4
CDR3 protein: CASSLGRGREKLFF
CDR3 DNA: TGTGCCAGCAGCCTAGGCAGGGGTCGGGAAAAACTGTTTTTT

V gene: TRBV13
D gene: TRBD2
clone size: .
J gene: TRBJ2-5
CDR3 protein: CASSTSGAGETQYF
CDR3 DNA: TGTGCCAGCAGCACTAGCGGGGCCGGGGAGACCCAGTACTTC

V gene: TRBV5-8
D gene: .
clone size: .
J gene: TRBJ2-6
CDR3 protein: CASRLMGSGANVLTF
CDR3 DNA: TGTGCCAGCAGACTGATGGGCTCTGGGGCCAACGTCCTGACTTTC

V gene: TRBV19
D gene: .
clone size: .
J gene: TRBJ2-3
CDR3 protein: CASSLAYPGVLDTQYF
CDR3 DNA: TGTGCCAGTAGCCTCGCCTACCCAGGGGTCTTGGATACGCAGTATTTT